This T cell receptor (beta chain) was identified in a study of blood T cell repertoires in COVID-19. Study overall: Material from acute and convalescent COVID-19 was sourced from the United States, Italy and Spain. T cells, B-cell-depleted T cells, or PBMCs supplied cDNA or gDNA.

As originally analysed: Cell counts per sample came from amplifying reference gene primers. Measured with immunoSEQ multiplex PCR; TCRdb has only the in-frame clones, and not every one. Clonal size and the V and J genes are those of that table, whereas D and trimming came from the DNA. The sample comprises about 140,000 clones, 70% to 90% of which are singletons, and roughly 5.4% rests with the top ten. The CDR3 runs to 17 residues. Germline V CDR1 and CDR2: LGHNA, YNFKEQ. V shed 0 bases, J shed 2 bases, and the junction held 6 bases outside the gene matches. This clone was seen a single time. This TCR came from a human donor in a cohort sampled during active COVID-19. The J gene is TRBJ2-7, the V gene TRBV4-2; 11 positions agree with TRBD2. Sequencing was carried out using peripheral blood. The chain's CDR3 is CASSQEVSGRGPYEQYF. As DNA, the CDR3 is TGTGCCAGCAGCCAAGAAGTTAGCGGGAGGGGCCCCTACGAGCAGTACTTC.